The 27 T cell receptor beta chains below come from one sample, sequenced in a study of blood T cells in healthy people across ages. A second PCR of about 7 to 12 cycles used a sample-barcoded 5' primer and a J-beta primer mix. TCRdb called the 5' RACE reads again in MiXCR, with one record for every CDR3 protein. The sample lists around 1.5 million distinct CDR3 sequences, around 55% occurring once. The specimen sequenced was blood. Every receptor here comes from a young man in good health.

This clonotype was seen only once. V usage is TRBV20-1 and J usage is TRBJ2-7; TRBD2 matches 7 bases. The CDR3 is 14 amino acids. V dropped 1 base and J dropped 0; count of bases not matched to a gene: 3. The V gene's germline CDR1 is DFQATT and CDR2 SNEGSKA (reference sequence). CDR3 loop: CSARVAGDSYEQYF. Here the CDR3 DNA reads TGCAGTGCTAGAGTTGCGGGAGACTCCTACGAGCAGTACTTC.

This clonotype occurred a few times. The gene calls are TRBV4-1 and TRBJ2-6, with D unclear. There are 16 residues in the CDR3. Trimming removed 5 bases from V and 0 bases from J, with 11 bases in between. Germline CDR1 reads MGHRA; CDR2 reads YSYEKL. The CDR3: CASSDVTSSGANVLTF. DNA for the CDR3: TGCGCCAGCAGCGACGTGACAAGCTCTGGGGCCAACGTCCTGACTTTC.

This sequence joins TRBV5-1 and TRBJ1-1, with 10 bases that match TRBD1. Germline V gene sequence: CDR1 SGHRS, CDR2 YFSETQ. The V gene end was trimmed by 5 bases and the J gene end by 1 base; junction bases not matched to a gene: 11. This CDR3 is built from 17 residues. CDR3 sequence: CASSTTGGGGRNTEAFF. The CDR3 nucleotides are TGCGCCAGCAGTACGACAGGGGGCGGAGGTCGGAACACTGAAGCTTTCTTT.

This chain joins TRBV20-1 and TRBJ1-4; TRBD1 matches at 8 bases. The CDR3 runs to 14 residues. Unmatched junction bases numbered 4, after V lost 0 bases and J lost 7 bases. CDR1 is DFQATT and CDR2 is SNEGSKA in the germline V gene (reference sequence). As DNA, the CDR3 is TGCAGTGCTAGAGACAAGGACAGGGTTGAAAAACTGTTTTTT. This encodes CSARDKDRVEKLFF.

The chain links TRBV7-6 to TRBJ2-6; 8 bases match TRBD1. CDR3 length equals 16 residues. Germline loops: CDR1 SGHVS, CDR2 FNYEAQ. Trimming removed 8 bases from V and 0 bases from J; junction bases left unmatched: 6. The CDR3 coding sequence is TGTGCCAGCGGGGGACAGGAGGGCTCTGGGGCCAACGTCCTGACTTTC. Residues: CASGGQEGSGANVLTF.

This chain connects TRBV27 to TRBJ2-1; D is unresolved. V was trimmed by 3 bases and J by 5 bases, leaving 11 bases between them. Looked up from germline, CDR1 is MNHEY and CDR2 is SMNVEV (reference sequence). The CDR3 length is 14 residues. The CDR3 sequence: CASSFHGRNNEQFF. The CDR3 nucleotides are TGTGCCAGCAGTTTTCACGGGCGGAACAATGAGCAGTTCTTC.

This sequence joins TRBV5-1 and TRBJ2-1; D may be TRBD2 (6 bases). Germline-derived CDR1 and CDR2 are SGHRS and YFSETQ. V was cut by 4 bases and J by 5 bases, with 16 bases left in between. CDR3 size: 15 residues. The CDR3 loop is CASSMPGGEHNEQFF. The CDR3 coding sequence is TGCGCCAGCAGCATGCCCGGGGGAGAGCACAATGAGCAGTTCTTC.

The CDR3 protein is CASTQRRDSHEQYF. DNA of the CDR3: TGTGCCAGCACCCAGAGGAGGGATAGCCACGAGCAGTACTTC. The gene calls are TRBV12-3 or TRBV12-4 and TRBJ2-7, with D possibly matching TRBD2 (6 bases). This CDR3 has 14 amino acids. Deletions cut 7 bases from V and 5 bases from J, with 18 bases between.

The chain has TRBV20-1 and TRBJ2-7, with a tentative D call TRBD2 (6 bases). V dropped 5 bases and J dropped 7 bases, with 12 bases sitting between them. From germline, CDR1 is DFQATT and CDR2 SNEGSKA (reference sequence). There are 11 residues in the CDR3. The DNA for the CDR3 is TGCAGTGCTGCCCGTGGAGGGGAGCAGTACTTC. This translates into CSAARGGEQYF.

V gene TRBV3-1 combines with J gene TRBJ2-4; possibly TRBD1 or TRBD2 for D (5 bases each). The CDR3 is 14 residues long. The ends were cut back, 1 base at V and 7 bases at J, with 11 bases in the middle. Germline V gene data show CDR1 as LGHDT and CDR2 as YNNKEL (reference sequence). The CDR3 sequence is CASSQVVRGNIQYF. DNA for the CDR3: TGTGCCAGCAGCCAAGTCGTGAGGGGCAACATTCAGTACTTC.

There are a few counts of this clonotype. The chain is built from TRBV29-1 and TRBJ2-7, with a possible D match to TRBD2 (5 bases). The germline V and J ends were trimmed by 4 bases and 0 bases, with 10 bases remaining between them. The germline V gene encodes CDR1 SQVTM and CDR2 ANQGSEA. This CDR3 comprises 13 residues. CDR3 amino acids: CSVGSGSSYEQYF. CDR3 sequence (DNA): TGCAGCGTTGGGAGCGGTAGCTCCTACGAGCAGTACTTC.

This clonotype was detected only once. This chain uses TRBV20-1 with TRBJ2-7; D is possibly TRBD1 (6 bases). V lost 3 bases and J lost 2, with 17 bases in between. The length of the CDR3 is 15 residues. Germline values: CDR1 DFQATT, CDR2 SNEGSKA (reference sequence). Written as DNA, the CDR3 is TGCAGTGCTAGGTTTCAGGGGCGCTCAACCTACGAGCAGTACTTC. The encoded protein is CSARFQGRSTYEQYF.

This clonotype came up a few times. J is TRBJ2-7 and V is TRBV29-1, with a tentative D call TRBD2 (6 bases). The CDR3 is 15 amino acids. Germline CDR1 SQVTM, CDR2 ANQGSEA. V lost 6 bases, J lost 3 bases, and 21 bases lay in between. This CDR3 reads CSVETPGLNNYEQYF. The CDR3 region has the DNA TGCAGCGTCGAGACTCCGGGACTCAATAACTACGAGCAGTACTTC.

This chain connects TRBV3-1 to TRBJ2-1, with D perhaps being TRBD1 or TRBD2 (5 bases each). Trimming took 8 bases from V and 5 from J, leaving 10 bases between them. The CDR3 spans 12 residues. CDR1 LGHDT and CDR2 YNNKEL come from the germline V gene (reference sequence). The CDR3 protein is CASGGWDNEQFF. The CDR3, as DNA: TGTGCCAGCGGGGGATGGGACAATGAGCAGTTCTTC.

This clonotype showed up just once. V and J are TRBV10-1 and TRBJ1-1; maybe TRBD1 (6 bases). Trimming took 7 bases from V and 1 from J, leaving 10 bases between them. Per the germline V gene, CDR1 is WNHNN and CDR2 is SYGVQD (reference sequence). CDR3 size: 13 residues. DNA of the CDR3: TGCGCCAGCAAAAAGGGGGGGAACACTGAAGCTTTCTTT. This sequence encodes CASKKGGNTEAFF.

The chain is built from TRBV15 and TRBJ2-1; D unclear. This CDR3 comprises 13 residues. Germline CDR1 is LNHNV and CDR2 is YYDKDF (reference sequence). The germline V and J ends were trimmed by 10 bases and 5 bases, with 15 bases remaining between them. CDR3 loop: CAIDTNANNEQFF. The CDR3 region has the DNA TGTGCCATCGACACCAACGCAAACAATGAGCAGTTCTTC.

The rearrangement uses TRBV27 and TRBJ2-5; TRBD1 might be the D (8 bases). The J call is in doubt because the DNA end fits TRBJ2-7 better. This CDR3 has 13 residues. Germline CDR1 and CDR2: MNHEY and SMNVEV (reference sequence). The CDR3 spells CANLDREGHEQYF. CDR3 bases: TGTGCCAACTTGGACAGGGAGGGCCACGAGCAGTACTTC.

This chain links TRBV12-3 or TRBV12-4 with TRBJ2-7, with 7 bases lining up with TRBD1. The closer fit of TRBJ2-5 to the DNA end suggests the J call may be wrong. CDR3 length equals 14 residues. The DNA for the CDR3 is TGTGCCAGCAGACACACAGGGGTTGGCGAGACCCAGTACTTC. Protein sequence: CASRHTGVGETQYF.

This clonotype showed up just a few times. CDR3 region: CSARASGSSDTQYF. CDR3 in DNA: TGCAGTGCTAGGGCTAGCGGGAGTTCAGATACGCAGTATTTT. J is TRBJ2-3 and V is TRBV20-1; TRBD2 aligns across 10 bases. CDR1 is DFQATT and CDR2 is SNEGSKA in the germline V gene (reference sequence). The CDR3 loop spans 14 amino acids. The ends lost 3 bases at V and 4 bases at J; junction bases unmatched: 4.

The rearrangement links TRBV20-1 to TRBJ2-5; 10 nucleotides align to TRBD2. V was clipped by 4 bases and J by 1 base; unmatched bases: 6. Germline V lookup: CDR1 DFQATT, CDR2 SNEGSKA (reference sequence). The CDR3 extends over 15 amino acids. The CDR3 DNA follows: TGCAGTGCTACCGGACTAGCGGAACCCCAAGAGACCCAGTACTTC. Encoded protein: CSATGLAEPQETQYF.

Only a few counts were recorded for this clonotype. The genes are TRBV29-1 and TRBJ2-1; the D is unclear. The CDR3 runs to 14 residues. CDR1 and CDR2 from the germline V gene are SQVTM and ANQGSEA. V was trimmed by 7 bases and J by 10 bases, leaving 23 bases between them. The CDR3 DNA follows: TGCAGCGCTGTGACGATAAGGTTCGTCGGGGAGCAGTTCTTC. Its translation: CSAVTIRFVGEQFF.

The chain recombines TRBV5-1 with TRBJ2-5; D not certain. Between the trimmed V and J ends, which lost 4 bases and 0 bases, there was a span of 4 bases. Germline loops: CDR1 SGHRS, CDR2 YFSETQ. CDR3 size: 12 residues. This CDR3 reads CASSNDQETQYF. CDR3 DNA sequence: TGCGCCAGCAGCAACGACCAAGAGACCCAGTACTTC.

The chain is built from TRBV3-1 and TRBJ2-4; D assignment may be TRBD1 or TRBD2 (5 bases each). The V gene's germline CDR1 is LGHDT and CDR2 YNNKEL (reference sequence). This CDR3 is 15 amino acids long. V was pared by 2 bases and J by 13 bases, with 21 bases between. Here the CDR3 DNA reads TGTGCCAGCAGCCAATTTCCACTGGGGGTGAATGAGCAGTACTTC. Its translation: CASSQFPLGVNEQYF.

The chain uses TRBV20-1 and TRBJ2-3, with 12 positions matching TRBD2. Trimming at V came to 2 bases and at J to 4 bases, leaving 7 bases not matched to a gene. This CDR3 is 16 amino acids long. Germline CDR1 reads DFQATT; CDR2 reads SNEGSKA (reference sequence). The DNA of the CDR3 is TGCAGTGCTAGACTCCTAGCGGGAGGGGCGCCAGATACGCAGTATTTT. This sequence encodes CSARLLAGGAPDTQYF.

The CDR3 bases are TGCGCCAGCAGCCGGGCTAGCGGGGGCAATGAGCAGTTCTTC. Its translation: CASSRASGGNEQFF. The chain carries TRBV4-1 and TRBJ2-1, with 10 bases aligning to TRBD2. This CDR3 has 14 residues. From germline, CDR1 is MGHRA and CDR2 YSYEKL. The J segment lost 6 bases and the V segment lost 4 bases, leaving 3 bases of the junction unmatched.

In its sample, this clonotype was seen once. The rearrangement joins TRBV20-1 to TRBJ2-1, with TRBD2 matching over 10 bases. The junction had 19 bases not matched to a gene; V was cut back by 4 bases and J by 7 bases. The CDR3 totals 18 residues. The germline CDR1 and CDR2 sequences are DFQATT and SNEGSKA (reference sequence). The CDR3 sequence is CSAKQMGLPSGSANEQFF. CDR3 DNA sequence: TGCAGTGCTAAGCAAATGGGACTTCCTAGCGGGAGTGCTAATGAGCAGTTCTTC.

This clonotype was observed a handful of times. This chain links TRBV2 with TRBJ2-4, with D perhaps TRBD2 (6 bases). The CDR3 covers 13 residues. V was clipped by 3 bases and J by 4 bases, with 7 bases between them. Germline V gene data show CDR1 as SNHLY and CDR2 as FYNNEI. CDR3 amino acids: CASSDGLKNIQYF. CDR3 coding DNA: TGTGCCAGCAGTGATGGACTAAAAAACATTCAGTACTTC.